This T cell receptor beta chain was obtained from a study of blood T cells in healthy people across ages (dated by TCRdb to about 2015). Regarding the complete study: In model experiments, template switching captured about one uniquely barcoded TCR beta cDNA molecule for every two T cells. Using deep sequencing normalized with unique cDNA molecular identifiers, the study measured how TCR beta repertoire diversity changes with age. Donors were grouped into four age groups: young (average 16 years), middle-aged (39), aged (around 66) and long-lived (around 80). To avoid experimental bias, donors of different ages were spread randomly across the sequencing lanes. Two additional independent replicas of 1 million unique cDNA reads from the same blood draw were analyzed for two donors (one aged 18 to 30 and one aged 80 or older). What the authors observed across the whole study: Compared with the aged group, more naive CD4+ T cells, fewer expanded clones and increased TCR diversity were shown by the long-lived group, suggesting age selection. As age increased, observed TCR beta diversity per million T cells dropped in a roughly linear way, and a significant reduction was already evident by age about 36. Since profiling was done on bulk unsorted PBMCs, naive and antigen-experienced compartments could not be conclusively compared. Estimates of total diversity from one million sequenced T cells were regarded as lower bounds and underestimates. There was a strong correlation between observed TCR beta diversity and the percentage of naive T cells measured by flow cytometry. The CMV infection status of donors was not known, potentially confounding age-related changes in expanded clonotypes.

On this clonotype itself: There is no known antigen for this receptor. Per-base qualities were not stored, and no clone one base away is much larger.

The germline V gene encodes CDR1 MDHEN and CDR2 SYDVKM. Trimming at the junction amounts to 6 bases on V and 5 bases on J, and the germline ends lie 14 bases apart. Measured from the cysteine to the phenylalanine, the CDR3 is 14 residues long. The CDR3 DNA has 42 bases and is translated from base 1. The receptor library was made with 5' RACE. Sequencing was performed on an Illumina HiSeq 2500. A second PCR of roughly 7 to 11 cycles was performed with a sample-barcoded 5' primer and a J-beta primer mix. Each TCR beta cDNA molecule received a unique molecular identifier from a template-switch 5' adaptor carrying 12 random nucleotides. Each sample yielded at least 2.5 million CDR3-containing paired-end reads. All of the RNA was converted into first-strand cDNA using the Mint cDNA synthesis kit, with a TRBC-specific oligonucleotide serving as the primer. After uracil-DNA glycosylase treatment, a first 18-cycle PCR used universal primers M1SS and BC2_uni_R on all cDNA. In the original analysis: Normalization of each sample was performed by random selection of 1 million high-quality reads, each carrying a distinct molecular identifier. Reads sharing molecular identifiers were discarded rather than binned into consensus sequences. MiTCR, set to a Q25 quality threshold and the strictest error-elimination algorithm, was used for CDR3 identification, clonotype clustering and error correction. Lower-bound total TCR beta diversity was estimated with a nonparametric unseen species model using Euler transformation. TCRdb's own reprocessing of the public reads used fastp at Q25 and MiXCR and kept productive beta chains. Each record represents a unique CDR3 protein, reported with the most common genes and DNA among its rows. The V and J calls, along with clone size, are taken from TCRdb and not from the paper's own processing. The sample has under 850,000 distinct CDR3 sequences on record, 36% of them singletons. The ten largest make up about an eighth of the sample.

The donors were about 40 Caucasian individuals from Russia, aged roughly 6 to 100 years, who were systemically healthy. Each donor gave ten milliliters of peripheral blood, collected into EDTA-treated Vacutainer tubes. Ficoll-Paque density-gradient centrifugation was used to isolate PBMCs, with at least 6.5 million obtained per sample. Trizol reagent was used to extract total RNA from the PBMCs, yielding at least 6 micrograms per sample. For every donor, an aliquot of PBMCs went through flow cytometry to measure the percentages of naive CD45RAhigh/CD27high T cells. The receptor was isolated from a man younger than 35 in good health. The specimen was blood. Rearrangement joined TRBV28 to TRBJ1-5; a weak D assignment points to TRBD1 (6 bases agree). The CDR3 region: CASRSGQIDQPQHF. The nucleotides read TGTGCCAGCAGGTCAGGACAGATAGATCAGCCCCAGCATTTT.